This record covers a single T cell receptor beta chain. Its cognate antigen is unknown. Per the germline V gene, CDR1 is SQVTM and CDR2 is ANQGSEA. This CDR3 comprises 13 residues. The trim removed 6 bases at V and 3 bases at J, leaving 5 bases unmatched. The sample originates from a study of T cell responses to AZD1222 COVID-19 vaccine. Broader study findings: Vaccine-related CD4 TCRs covered spike, predominating at 160-218 and 743-854. Once two AZD1222 doses were given, Spike-specific TCR breadth and depth went up. Repertoire sampling occurred only after the peak T cell response. The sample set comprised mostly white British donors with more females, and clonal diversity was possibly underestimated.

Clones were sequenced by immunoSEQ multiplex PCR, and TCRdb holds only the in-frame ones, with some missing. The data show approximately 170,000 clones, 75% to 90% seen once. This chain joins TRBV29-1 and TRBJ2-5; 9 bases fit TRBD2. Sequenced material: peripheral blood, taken on day 0 of AZD1222 vaccination. This sequence originates from an adult in good health. The CDR3 DNA follows: TGCAGCGTAGATGGCGGGGGGGAAGAGACCCAGTACTTC. Translating gives CSVDGGGEETQYF.